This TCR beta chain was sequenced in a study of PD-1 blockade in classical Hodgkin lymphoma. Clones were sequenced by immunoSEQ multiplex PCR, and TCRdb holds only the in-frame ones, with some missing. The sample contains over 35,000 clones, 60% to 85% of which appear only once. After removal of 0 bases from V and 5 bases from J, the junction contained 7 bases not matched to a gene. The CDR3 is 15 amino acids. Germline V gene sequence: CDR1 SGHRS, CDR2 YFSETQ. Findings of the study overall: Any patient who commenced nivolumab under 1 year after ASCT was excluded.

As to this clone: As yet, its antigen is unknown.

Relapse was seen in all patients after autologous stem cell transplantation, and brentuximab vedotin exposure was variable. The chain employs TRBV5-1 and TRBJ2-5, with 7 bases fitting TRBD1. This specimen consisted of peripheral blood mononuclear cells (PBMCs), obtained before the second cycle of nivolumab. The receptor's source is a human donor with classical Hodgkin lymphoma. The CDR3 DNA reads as TGCGCCAGCAGCTTGGTGGGACAGAGGACGGAGACCCAGTACTTC. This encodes CASSLVGQRTETQYF.